The source of this T cell receptor beta chain is a study of blood T cells in healthy people across ages. Study context: When template switching was applied, about one barcoded beta molecule was captured per two T cells. General study points: Diversity estimates drawn from one million T cells were deemed underestimates.

Isolation of PBMCs gave at least 6 million cells per sample. Total RNA, at least 5 micrograms per sample, was extracted from PBMCs. A sample-barcoded 5' primer and a J-beta primer mix were used in a second PCR of roughly 7 to 12 cycles. TCRdb re-derived calls from the 5' RACE reads in MiXCR, one entry per CDR3 protein. The data contain over 300,000 distinct CDR3 sequences, about 49% of them singletons. Many counts were recorded for this clonotype. The antigen is not known. Sequencing used blood. The sequence was obtained from a man between 60 and 75 years old in good health.

This CDR3 is CASSWTGGSNQPQHF. The CDR3 region has the DNA TGTGCCAGCAGTTGGACAGGGGGTAGCAATCAGCCCCAGCATTTT. The gene calls are TRBV28 and TRBJ1-5; TRBD1 agrees at 10 bases. V gave up 4 bases and J gave up 0 bases; unmatched junction bases: 0. CDR1 is MDHEN and CDR2 is SYDVKM in the germline V gene. The CDR3 has 15 amino acids.